The 32 T cell receptor beta chains reported below all come from one sample, sequenced in a study of blood T cell repertoires in COVID-19. The protocol was immunoSEQ multiplex PCR, while the TCRdb copy is restricted to in-frame clones and leaves out a portion. The sample lists 200,000 to 250,000 clones; roughly 88% were seen once. The sequenced material came from peripheral blood. These TCRs come from a man between 18 and 29 years old with active or convalescent COVID-19.

The rearrangement uses TRBV11-2 and TRBJ1-4; weak D call: TRBD1 (6 bases). The CDR3 covers 15 residues. Germline CDR1 SGHAT, CDR2 FQNNGV. V lost 5 bases and J 5 bases, leaving 15 bases between the germline ends. The DNA for the CDR3 is TGTGCCAGCAGCCCAACAGGGACACTGAATGAAAAACTGTTTTTT. It encodes CASSPTGTLNEKLFF. Together with reference TRBV11-2 and TRBJ1-4, the CDR3 gives the full variable domain: EAGVAQSPRYKIIEKRQSVAFWCNPISGHATLYWYQQILGQGPKLLIQFQNNGVVDDSQLPKDRFSAERLKGVDSTLKIQPAKLEDSAVYLCASSPTGTLNEKLFFGSGTQLSVL.

There are a few counts of this clone. The CDR3 DNA follows: TGTGCCAGCAGCCAAATCCAGGGGTCCCTAGGGTCTAATGAAAAACTGTTTTTT. Amino acids: CASSQIQGSLGSNEKLFF. The rearrangement uses TRBV3-1 (or the pseudogene TRBV3-2) and TRBJ1-4; D is possibly TRBD1 (6 bases). The V and J ends lost 2 bases and 3 bases respectively, with 19 bases between them. Germline V gene sequence: CDR1 LGHDT, CDR2 YNNKEL (reference sequence). The CDR3 has 18 residues.

This clone appeared once. The chain couples TRBV28 to TRBJ2-1; no clear D. V dropped 10 bases and J dropped 5 bases, with 24 bases sitting between them. The CDR3 totals 16 residues. From germline, CDR1 is MDHEN and CDR2 SYDVKM. The CDR3 spells CATRMFNSIDHNEQFF. The CDR3 DNA reads TGTGCCACCAGGATGTTTAACTCCATCGATCACAATGAGCAGTTCTTC.

V and J are TRBV14 and TRBJ1-4, with D tentatively TRBD1 (5 bases). CDR1 SGHDN and CDR2 FVKESK come from the germline V gene. V lost 5 bases to trimming and J lost 8 bases, with 15 bases between them. This CDR3 is 14 amino acids long. The DNA of the CDR3 is TGTGCCAGCAGCTTCGAAGGGGCAGGCGAAAAACTGTTTTTT. Translation: CASSFEGAGEKLFF.

The chain combines TRBV30 with TRBJ2-1; the match to TRBD1 covers 10 bases. V lost 5 bases to trimming and J lost 7 bases; unmatched junction nucleotides: 8. The CDR3 totals 14 residues. Germline V CDR1 and CDR2: GTSNPN, SVGIG (reference sequence). The CDR3 loop reads CAWGPGQGRNEQFF. DNA of the CDR3: TGTGCCTGGGGACCGGGACAGGGGAGAAATGAGCAGTTCTTC.

The CDR3 nucleotides are TGTGCCACCAGTTCGGGACAGAACGAGCAGTACTTC. Its translation is CATSSGQNEQYF. This rearrangement joins TRBV24-1 to TRBJ2-7, with 7 bases lining up with TRBD1. With 6 bases clipped from V and 5 bases from J, the junction kept 3 bases outside the gene matches. CDR1 KGHDR and CDR2 SFDVKD come from the germline V gene. The CDR3 loop spans 12 amino acids.

This clone was counted a few times. J is TRBJ2-5 and V is TRBV6-5, with TRBD1 matching 7 bases. The germline V gene has CDR1 MNHEY and CDR2 SVGAGI. This CDR3 is built from 14 residues. Trimming removed 6 bases from V and 3 bases from J; junction bases left unmatched: 7. The CDR3 loop is CASRWGQLKETQYF. For the CDR3, the DNA is TGTGCCAGCAGGTGGGGACAGTTAAAAGAGACCCAGTACTTC.

The chain joins TRBV18 to TRBJ1-3, with D perhaps matching TRBD1 (5 bases). Trimming took 5 bases from V and 2 from J, leaving 13 bases between them. CDR1 KGHSH and CDR2 LQKENI come from the germline V gene. The CDR3 extends over 15 amino acids. The DNA of the CDR3 is TGTGCCAGCTCAGTTGGGACTGCCCCTGGAAACACCATATATTTT. Residues: CASSVGTAPGNTIYF.

J is TRBJ1-6 and V is TRBV4-3; D remains unclear. Germline CDR1 is LGHNA and CDR2 is YSLEER. V lost 0 bases to trimming and J lost 19 bases, with 16 bases between them. This CDR3 spans 13 amino acids. The CDR3 region is CASSQDQADFRHF. CDR3 sequence (DNA): TGCGCCAGCAGCCAAGATCAGGCGGACTTTAGGCACTTT.

This clone occurred once. CDR3 in amino acids: CASSLEQGAGGYTF. For the CDR3, the DNA is TGTGCCAGCAGCTTAGAACAGGGGGCTGGAGGCTACACCTTC. The gene calls are TRBV5-6 and TRBJ1-2; 9 bases line up with TRBD1. J gave up 8 bases and V 2 bases, and 7 bases lay outside the gene matches. CDR3 length equals 14 residues. Germline loops: CDR1 SGHDT, CDR2 YYEEEE.

This sequence joins TRBV5-1 and TRBJ1-6; tentatively, D is TRBD1 (6 bases). This CDR3 region has 14 residues. Deletions cut 4 bases from V and 6 bases from J, with 11 bases between. The germline CDR1 and CDR2 sequences are SGHRS and YFSETQ. CDR3 region: CASSGGQTNSPLHF. CDR3 nucleotides: TGCGCCAGCAGCGGAGGACAGACTAATTCACCCCTCCACTTT.

At least ten counts were recorded for this clone. This chain connects TRBV30 to TRBJ2-7; 10 nucleotides agree with TRBD2. Germline CDR1 and CDR2: GTSNPN and SVGIG (reference sequence). The CDR3 extends over 14 amino acids. The V gene end was trimmed by 1 base and the J gene end by 2 bases; junction bases not matched to a gene: 2. The CDR3 DNA follows: TGTGCCTGGAGTGGAGCGGGAGGGCCCTACGAGCAGTACTTC. It yields the protein CAWSGAGGPYEQYF.

This clone showed up just once. The chain has TRBV6-4 and TRBJ1-3; D not certain. The CDR3 is made up of 15 amino acids. Trimming took 6 bases from V and 2 from J, leaving 14 bases between them. The V gene's germline CDR1 is MRHNA and CDR2 SNTAGT. The CDR3 here is CASSDGLGPGNTIYF. In DNA form, the CDR3 reads TGTGCCAGCAGCGATGGGCTGGGTCCTGGAAACACCATATATTTT.

The chain recombines TRBV9 with TRBJ1-1; D is ambiguous. The CDR3 sequence is 14 residues long. Trimming pared 4 bases from V and 1 base from J, leaving 11 bases between. Germline V gene data show CDR1 as SGDLS and CDR2 as YYNGEE. The DNA of the CDR3 is TGTGCCAGCAGCCGGCACAGAGCGAACACTGAAGCTTTCTTT. Translated, it gives CASSRHRANTEAFF.

Regarding this clone: A junction end diverges from the germline sequence, so it may reflect a read error. The chain combines TRBV4-1 with TRBJ1-2; 7 positions match TRBD1. This CDR3 region has 13 residues. The germline gives CDR1 MGHRA, CDR2 YSYEKL. The CDR3 DNA follows: TGCGCCAGCAGCCAAACGAGCGGACAGGTCGCCCTCTTC. Amino acid sequence: CASSQTSGQVALF.

The V and J genes are TRBV29-1 and TRBJ1-3, with no clear D. There are 13 residues in the CDR3. V lost 4 bases, J lost 0 bases, and 7 bases lay in between. In germline, CDR1 is SQVTM, CDR2 ANQGSEA. The CDR3 nucleotides read TGCAGCGTTGGTGGCAGCTCTGGAAACACCATATATTTT. Translated, it gives CSVGGSSGNTIYF. Using reference TRBV29-1 and TRBJ1-3 for the parts outside the CDR3, the full variable domain is SAVISQKPSRDICQRGTSLTIQCQVDSQVTMMFWYRQQPGQSLTLIATANQGSEATYESGFVIDKFPISRPNLTFSTLTVSNMSPEDSSIYLCSVGGSSGNTIYFGEGSWLTVV.

J is TRBJ1-2 and V is TRBV7-2; D is unresolved. CDR1 is SGHTA, CDR2 FQGNSA, per germline. Trimming removed 2 bases at V and 7 bases at J, with 11 bases between. This CDR3 spans 13 amino acids. Here the CDR3 DNA reads TGTGCCAGCAGCTTATTGATAGCTGCTGGCTACACCTTC. Translating gives CASSLLIAAGYTF.

The chain joins TRBV19 to TRBJ2-1; 7 bases are a match to TRBD2. V was clipped by 3 bases and J by 10 bases; unmatched bases: 9. Germline V gene sequence: CDR1 LNHDA, CDR2 SQIVND (reference sequence). The CDR3 spans 14 residues. The CDR3 loop reads CASSIGGGAGEQFF. The CDR3 DNA reads as TGTGCCAGTAGTATCGGCGGGGGAGCGGGGGAGCAGTTCTTC.

The chain carries TRBV15 and TRBJ2-5, with 7 nucleotides matching TRBD1. The CDR3 has 14 amino acids. The germline CDR1 and CDR2 sequences are LNHNV and YYDKDF (reference sequence). The junction had 6 bases not matched to a gene; V was cut back by 2 bases and J by 6 bases. The CDR3 DNA follows: TGTGCCACCAGCAGATACAACAGGGGTCAGACCCAGTACTTC. It translates to CATSRYNRGQTQYF.

This clone was observed once. V gene TRBV27 combines with J gene TRBJ1-6, with 8 bases that match TRBD1. This CDR3 contains 16 residues. Losses at the gene ends were 2 bases for V and 5 bases for J; bases not matched to a gene: 5. Germline assignment: CDR1 MNHEY and CDR2 SMNVEV (reference sequence). The CDR3 bases are TGTGCCAGCAGTTTAGGACAGGGTTGGGATAATTCACCCCTCCACTTT. It specifies CASSLGQGWDNSPLHF.

The rearrangement joins TRBV11-2 to TRBJ2-7; 8 bases fit TRBD2. The length of the CDR3 is 14 residues. V was clipped by 5 bases and J by 2 bases; unmatched bases: 5. Germline V lookup: CDR1 SGHAT, CDR2 FQNNGV. CDR3 nucleotide sequence: TGTGCCAGCAGCCCCAGCGGGAGTGCCTACGAGCAGTACTTC. This encodes CASSPSGSAYEQYF.

V gene TRBV7-8 combines with J gene TRBJ2-5, with D perhaps TRBD1 (5 bases). Germline-derived CDR1 and CDR2 are SGHVS and FQNEAQ. The CDR3 spans 13 residues. With 5 bases removed from V and 5 bases from J, the gap between germline ends came to 12 bases. The CDR3 nucleotides are TGTGCCAGCAGCCTACAGGCAACGGAGACCCAGTACTTC. This gives the protein CASSLQATETQYF.

The chain couples TRBV7-9 to TRBJ2-3; TRBD2 agrees at 8 bases. The CDR3 totals 18 residues. V dropped 5 bases and J dropped 5; count of bases not matched to a gene: 18. CDR1 and CDR2 from the germline V gene are SEHNR and FQNEAQ (reference sequence). The DNA of the CDR3 is TGTGCCAGCAGCCCATCAATGAGGGGCGGGAGGAGTGGAGATACGCAGTATTTT. This sequence encodes CASSPSMRGGRSGDTQYF.

This sequence joins TRBV30 and TRBJ1-5, with D uncertain. Germline V CDR1 and CDR2: GTSNPN, SVGIG (reference sequence). Trimming took off 2 bases at V and 4 bases at J, with 15 bases between the two ends. The CDR3 spans 15 residues. The CDR3 region is CAWSLGSSGNQPQHF. DNA for the CDR3: TGTGCCTGGAGTCTAGGATCATCGGGAAATCAGCCCCAGCATTTT.

The chain carries TRBV6-1 and TRBJ1-2; D unresolved. This CDR3 comprises 14 residues. Trimming pared 2 bases from V and 2 bases from J, leaving 9 bases between. Per germline, CDR1 MNHNS and CDR2 SASEGT. The CDR3 here is CASSEQELNYGYTF. The CDR3 bases are TGTGCCAGCAGTGAACAGGAATTAAACTATGGCTACACCTTC.

This sequence joins TRBV19 and TRBJ2-7; 14 positions agree with TRBD2. V shed 6 bases, J shed 8 bases, and the junction held 15 bases outside the gene matches. The germline V gene encodes CDR1 LNHDA and CDR2 SQIVND (reference sequence). The CDR3 covers 17 residues. DNA of the CDR3: TGTGCCAGTAGCCCACAAACTCGACTAGCGGGAGGGGACCAGCAGTACTTC. It yields the protein CASSPQTRLAGGDQQYF. Using reference TRBV19 and TRBJ2-7 for the parts outside the CDR3, the full variable domain is DGGITQSPKYLFRKEGQNVTLSCEQNLNHDAMYWYRQDPGQGLRLIYYSQIVNDFQKGDIAEGYSVSREKKESFPLTVTSAQKNPTAFYLCASSPQTRLAGGDQQYFGPGTRLTVT.

The chain carries TRBV28 and TRBJ2-1; 7 nucleotides match TRBD2. Germline values: CDR1 MDHEN, CDR2 SYDVKM. V shed 7 bases, J shed 1 base, and the junction held 7 bases outside the gene matches. The CDR3 sequence is 15 residues long. DNA for the CDR3: TGTGCCAGCACTAACGGGAGGAAGTCCTACAATGAGCAGTTCTTC. Its protein product is CASTNGRKSYNEQFF.

This chain connects TRBV7-9 to TRBJ2-5, with 12 bases lining up with TRBD2. Germline CDR1 is SEHNR and CDR2 is FQNEAQ (reference sequence). The CDR3 is made up of 18 amino acids. Trimming at V came to 1 base and at J to 4 bases, leaving 10 bases not matched to a gene. The CDR3 loop reads CASSLGLAGVPSRETQYF. CDR3 nucleotide sequence: TGTGCCAGCAGCTTAGGACTAGCGGGAGTCCCAAGTAGAGAGACCCAGTACTTC.

V is TRBV9 and J is TRBJ2-5; the match to TRBD2 covers 7 bases. The CDR3 runs to 13 residues. The V and J ends lost 1 base and 7 bases, in that order; junction bases with no gene match: 4. The germline V gene encodes CDR1 SGDLS and CDR2 YYNGEE. CDR3 region: CASSVQTGGTQYF. DNA of the CDR3: TGTGCCAGCAGCGTACAAACGGGGGGGACCCAGTACTTC.

V and J are TRBV7-9 and TRBJ2-3; 11 bases fit TRBD2. There are 15 residues in the CDR3. Germline assignment: CDR1 SEHNR and CDR2 FQNEAQ (reference sequence). Germline trimming cut 3 bases from V and 4 bases from J; bases unmatched to any gene: 3. CDR3 nucleotide sequence: TGTGCCAGCAGCTTTTTAGCGGGAGGGCCAGATACGCAGTATTTT. This encodes CASSFLAGGPDTQYF.

The chain carries TRBV24-1 and TRBJ1-2; no definite D call. This CDR3 has 15 residues. From germline, CDR1 is KGHDR and CDR2 SFDVKD. V lost 3 bases, J lost 7 bases, and 17 bases lay in between. The CDR3 loop reads CATSDPTTGPGGYTF. The DNA of the CDR3 is TGTGCCACCAGTGATCCAACTACGGGTCCGGGTGGCTACACCTTC.

The chain joins TRBV7-6 to TRBJ2-7, with 7 bases lining up with TRBD2. The CDR3 consists of 16 residues. The J segment lost 5 bases and the V segment lost 3 bases, leaving 13 bases of the junction unmatched. Germline CDR1 SGHVS, CDR2 FNYEAQ. CDR3 sequence (DNA): TGTGCCAGCAGCTTTCTTGAGGGAGGGCCCCGCCACGAGCAGTACTTC. Translated, it gives CASSFLEGGPRHEQYF.